The 19 T cell receptor beta chains reported below all come from one sample, sequenced in a study of response to subunit inactivated influenza vaccine (dated by TCRdb to between 2018 and 2020). Receptors were amplified or captured by RT-PCR. This sample was sequenced with an Illumina HiSeq 2500. Using fastp trimming at Q25 and MiXCR clonotype assembly, TCRdb reanalyzed the public sequencing data and kept in-frame beta chains. Duplicate CDR3 protein sequences are folded into a single record with the most common DNA and genes. In this sample the table shows fewer than 250,000 distinct CDR3 sequences, approximately 14% of which occur a single time. Together, the top ten hold about 26% of the sample. Sequenced material: CD8+ T cells sorted from PBMCs, taken 4 to 6 days after vaccination. Source of these receptors: a man aged 50 or older who received an inactivated influenza vaccine. Donor details come from another sample of the same person, matched by shared clones.

This clonotype came up a few times. The V gene is TRBV28, the J gene TRBJ2-1, with D possibly matching TRBD2 (5 bases). The V gene's germline CDR1 is MDHEN and CDR2 SYDVKM. The CDR3 loop spans 14 amino acids. With 1 base removed from V and 9 bases from J, the gap between germline ends came to 13 bases. CDR3 coding DNA: TGTGCCAGCAGTTTATTTGGCCCCCGGGGTGAGCAGTTCTTC. Translation: CASSLFGPRGEQFF.

In this sample, this clonotype turned up a few times. The chain is built from TRBV7-9 and TRBJ2-2, with 9 positions matching TRBD1. This CDR3 contains 16 residues. The germline V gene has CDR1 SEHNR and CDR2 FQNEAQ (reference sequence). The junction had 5 bases not matched to a gene; V was cut back by 5 bases and J by 1 base. CDR3 in DNA: TGTGCCAGCAGCCCTCCGGGACAGGGGAACACCGGGGAGCTGTTTTTT. Protein sequence: CASSPPGQGNTGELFF. The full variable domain, completed using reference TRBV7-9 and TRBJ2-2, is DTGVSQNPRHKITKRGQNVTFRCDPISEHNRLYWYRQTLGQGPEFLTYFQNEAQLEKSRLLSDRFSAERPKGSFSTLEIQRTEQGDSAMYLCASSPPGQGNTGELFFGEGSRLTVL.

This clonotype was seen only a few times. The gene calls are TRBV14 and TRBJ2-5, with 7 bases identical to TRBD1. Germline CDR1 and CDR2: SGHDN and FVKESK. Unmatched junction bases numbered 7, after V lost 4 bases and J lost 2 bases. The CDR3 contains 15 residues. CDR3 DNA: TGTGCCAGCAGCCGTTATCCGGGACAGCAAGAGACCCAGTACTTC. This gives the protein CASSRYPGQQETQYF.

The gene calls are TRBV12-3 or TRBV12-4 and TRBJ2-3, with a weak D call TRBD2 (6 bases). The CDR3 runs 13 residues. V shed 9 bases and J shed 2 bases, with 12 bases lying between them. The CDR3 protein is CASFGGATDTQYF. CDR3 nucleotides: TGTGCCAGTTTTGGCGGGGCCACAGATACGCAGTATTTT.

This clonotype was observed a few times. The chain joins TRBV7-8 to TRBJ1-5, with D perhaps matching TRBD1 (6 bases). V lost 5 bases and J 5 bases, leaving 19 bases between the germline ends. The CDR3 contains 16 residues. Looked up from germline, CDR1 is SGHVS and CDR2 is FQNEAQ. The CDR3 bases are TGTGCCAGCAGCGCCCACAGCCTTGGGGGCGATCAGCCCCAGCATTTT. As protein: CASSAHSLGGDQPQHF.

This clonotype has a count of ten or more. The chain joins TRBV20-1 to TRBJ1-1; D remains unclear. Per the germline V gene, CDR1 is DFQATT and CDR2 is SNEGSKA (reference sequence). The CDR3 has 12 residues. V shed 6 bases and J shed 1 base, with 9 bases lying between them. The chain's CDR3 is CSAFYPNTEAFF. CDR3 in DNA: TGCAGTGCCTTTTACCCGAACACTGAAGCTTTCTTT.

The V call is TRBV28, the J call TRBJ2-7, with 12 bases that match TRBD2. Germline trimming cut 6 bases from V and 7 bases from J; bases unmatched to any gene: 10. This CDR3 is built from 15 residues. Germline CDR1 is MDHEN and CDR2 is SYDVKM. In DNA form, the CDR3 reads TGTGCCAGCAGAACTCTAGCGGGAGGGGTCCGGGAGCAGTACTTC. Translated, it gives CASRTLAGGVREQYF.

This clonotype was picked up a small number of times. The rearrangement links TRBV6-5 to TRBJ2-7; 7 nucleotides agree with TRBD2. From germline, CDR1 is MNHEY and CDR2 SVGAGI. The CDR3 runs to 16 residues. Trimming took 2 bases from V and 2 from J; bases not matched to a gene: 9. The CDR3 sequence is CASSYGWGGYPYEQYF. CDR3 nucleotide sequence: TGTGCCAGCAGTTACGGGTGGGGAGGGTACCCCTACGAGCAGTACTTC.

This clonotype was counted at least ten times. This rearrangement joins TRBV11-2 to TRBJ2-7; D may be TRBD2 (7 bases). CDR1 is SGHAT, CDR2 FQNNGV, per germline. The CDR3 is 15 amino acids. Trimming left V 1 base short and J 2 bases short, with 12 bases between. CDR3 sequence: CASSLGPGGPYEQYF. CDR3 sequence (DNA): TGTGCCAGCAGCTTAGGGCCCGGGGGGCCCTACGAGCAGTACTTC.

Notes on this clonotype: Given a much more abundant clone one base away, this may be a read error. This CDR3 is CASSQVCGPDTQYF. The CDR3 nucleotides read TGCGCCAGCAGCCAAGTGTGCGGGCCAGATACGCAGTATTTT. The chain uses TRBV4-3 and TRBJ2-3; D might be TRBD2 (5 bases). The CDR3 consists of 14 residues. Trimming pared 1 base from V and 4 bases from J, leaving 9 bases between. Germline CDR1 and CDR2: LGHNA and YSLEER.

The rearrangement links TRBV6-2 or TRBV6-3 to TRBJ2-1; 8 positions agree with TRBD1. This CDR3 is built from 16 residues. J was trimmed by 2 bases and V by 9 bases; bases with no gene match: 12. Germline V gene data show CDR1 as MNHEY and CDR2 as SVGEGT. The CDR3 loop is CASSPGGPHPYNEQFF. CDR3 bases: TGTGCCAGTTCTCCAGGGGGCCCTCACCCCTACAATGAGCAGTTCTTC.

The genes are TRBV12-3 or TRBV12-4 and TRBJ2-2; D may be TRBD1 (5 bases). V was trimmed by 3 bases and J by 3 bases, leaving 11 bases between them. The CDR3 has 15 residues. In DNA, the CDR3 is TGTGCCAGCAGTTTCGGGCAGGGCGACACCGGGGAGCTGTTTTTT. It yields the protein CASSFGQGDTGELFF.

The rearrangement joins TRBV4-2 to TRBJ2-3; 7 bases agree with TRBD2. Trimming removed 0 bases from V and 0 bases from J; junction bases left unmatched: 6. This CDR3 contains 17 residues. CDR1 and CDR2 (germline): LGHNA, YNFKEQ. The CDR3 protein is CASSQERGGGSTDTQYF. DNA of the CDR3: TGTGCCAGCAGCCAAGAAAGAGGCGGGGGTAGCACAGATACGCAGTATTTT.

This clonotype was picked up a small number of times. The genes are TRBV5-6 and TRBJ2-1; 11 nucleotides align to TRBD1. In germline, CDR1 is SGHDT, CDR2 YYEEEE. V lost 1 base, J lost 4 bases, and 4 bases stayed unmatched. The CDR3 has 16 amino acids. CDR3 coding DNA: TGTGCCAGCAGCTTGTTCGGGACAGGGGGTTACAATGAGCAGTTCTTC. Translation gives CASSLFGTGGYNEQFF.

This clonotype appeared a few times. The chain joins TRBV6-2 or TRBV6-3 to TRBJ2-3; no reliable D call. Germline CDR1 MNHEY, CDR2 SVGEGT. The CDR3 loop spans 11 amino acids. The germline V and J ends were trimmed by 8 bases and 4 bases, with 7 bases remaining between them. The CDR3 is CASRWADTQYF. DNA for the CDR3: TGTGCCAGCCGGTGGGCAGATACGCAGTATTTT.

This clonotype was picked up many times. This chain joins TRBV6-5 and TRBJ2-1; TRBD2 agrees at 8 bases. The germline V gene encodes CDR1 MNHEY and CDR2 SVGAGI. V gave up 0 bases and J gave up 10 bases; unmatched junction bases: 8. The CDR3 spans 15 residues. The CDR3 here is CASSYSGSGVTEQFF. The DNA for the CDR3 is TGTGCCAGCAGTTACTCGGGTAGCGGGGTGACGGAGCAGTTCTTC.

V is TRBV12-3 or TRBV12-4 and J is TRBJ1-3; no definite D call. With 3 bases removed from V and 2 bases from J, the gap between germline ends came to 8 bases. The CDR3 has 14 residues. CDR3 nucleotides: TGTGCCAGCAGTTTGGGTGGGGCTGGAAACACCATATATTTT. Translating gives CASSLGGAGNTIYF.

The chain combines TRBV27 with TRBJ2-1; D uncertain. The CDR3 is made up of 13 amino acids. Trimming removed 2 bases from V and 5 bases from J, with 7 bases in between. Looked up from germline, CDR1 is MNHEY and CDR2 is SMNVEV (reference sequence). CDR3 sequence: CASSLGLHNEQFF. The CDR3 DNA reads as TGTGCCAGCAGTTTAGGGCTGCACAATGAGCAGTTCTTC.

This clonotype has just a few counts. The rearrangement joins TRBV6-1 to TRBJ2-7; possible D gene TRBD2, 6 bases. V lost 8 bases and J 0 bases, leaving 11 bases between the germline ends. Germline CDR1 reads MNHNS; CDR2 reads SASEGT. CDR3 length: 13 amino acids. The DNA for the CDR3 is TGTGCCAGCTGGGCGGGGAGCTCCTACGAGCAGTACTTC. Translating gives CASWAGSSYEQYF.